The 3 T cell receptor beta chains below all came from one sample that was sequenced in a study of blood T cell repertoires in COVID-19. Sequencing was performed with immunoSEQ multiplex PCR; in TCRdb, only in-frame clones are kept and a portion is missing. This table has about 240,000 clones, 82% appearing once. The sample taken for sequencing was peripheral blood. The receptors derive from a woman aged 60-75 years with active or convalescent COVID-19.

CDR3 bases: TGTGCCGGCGCCCCATCGGGGGATTCACCCCTCCACTTT. Amino acids: CAGAPSGDSPLHF. The gene calls are TRBV11-2 and TRBJ1-6, with D perhaps matching TRBD1 (5 bases). This CDR3 is built from 13 residues. Germline V gene data show CDR1 as SGHAT and CDR2 as FQNNGV. Trimming took off 11 bases at V and 8 bases at J, with 16 bases between the two ends.

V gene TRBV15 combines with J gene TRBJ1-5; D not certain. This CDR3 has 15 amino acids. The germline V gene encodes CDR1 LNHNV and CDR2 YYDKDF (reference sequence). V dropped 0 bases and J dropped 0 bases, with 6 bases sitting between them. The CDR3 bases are TGTGCCACCAGCAGAGAGTACTATAGCAATCAGCCCCAGCATTTT. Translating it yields CATSREYYSNQPQHF.

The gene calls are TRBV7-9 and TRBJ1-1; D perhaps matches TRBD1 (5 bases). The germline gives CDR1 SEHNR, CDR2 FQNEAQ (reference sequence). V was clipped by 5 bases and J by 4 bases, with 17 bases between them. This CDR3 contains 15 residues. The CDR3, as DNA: TGTGCCAGCAGCCCGCACGGGGGTGGGGGCACTGAAGCTTTCTTT. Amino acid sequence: CASSPHGGGGTEAFF. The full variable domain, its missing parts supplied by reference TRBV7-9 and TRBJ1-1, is DTGVSQNPRHKITKRGQNVTFRCDPISEHNRLYWYRQTLGQGPEFLTYFQNEAQLEKSRLLSDRFSAERPKGSFSTLEIQRTEQGDSAMYLCASSPHGGGGTEAFFGQGTRLTVV.